The rows below give T cell receptor beta chains drawn from one sample of a study of blood T cell repertoires in COVID-19. Method: immunoSEQ multiplex PCR; TCRdb's copy keeps in-frame clones and lacks some. Of 350,000 to 450,000 clones in the sample, over 75% are singletons; the top ten hold roughly 1.4%. Sequencing used peripheral blood. The source is a woman in her 40s with COVID-19, enrolled during active disease. Each CDR3 is given with its conserved first and last residue. The D gene is left open where the match is weak. Not every row has a clone size; where given, it reads once, few, many or a size class.

V,length,D,J,size,CDR3,DNA
TRBV18,17,TRBD1,TRBJ1-2,.,CASSPKLQGSIDYGYTF,TGTGCCAGCTCACCCAAGTTACAGGGGTCGATCGACTATGGCTACACCTTC
TRBV3-1/TRBV3-2,15,TRBD1,TRBJ1-5,.,CASSRRGDLGQPQHF,TGTGCCAGCAGCCGCAGGGGGGACTTAGGTCAGCCCCAGCATTTT
TRBV5-1,16,TRBD1,TRBJ2-2,.,CASSLRAGGETGELFF,TGCGCCAGCAGCTTGAGGGCAGGGGGCGAGACCGGGGAGCTGTTTTTT
TRBV7-3,16,TRBD2,TRBJ2-1,once,CASSSPGLAGFGEQFF,TGTGCCAGCAGCTCTCCGGGACTAGCGGGATTTGGTGAGCAGTTCTTC
TRBV7-3,18,.,TRBJ1-3,.,CASSTPPAGPGEGNTIYF,TGTGCCAGCAGCACCCCCCCCGCGGGACCCGGCGAAGGAAACACCATATATTTT
TRBV7-2,14,.,TRBJ1-2,few,CASSSTGLYDGYTF,TGTGCCAGCAGCTCAACAGGGTTATACGATGGCTACACCTTC
TRBV28,14,TRBD1,TRBJ2-7,.,CASNLQGAVREQYF,TGTGCCAGCAACCTACAGGGGGCAGTGCGCGAGCAGTACTTC
TRBV4-3,16,.,TRBJ2-3,.,CASSQAGGFIPDTQYF,TGCGCCAGCAGCCAAGCCGGCGGATTCATTCCAGATACGCAGTATTTT
TRBV5-1,18,TRBD2,TRBJ2-3,.,CASSLGTSSGDSTDTQYF,TGCGCCAGCAGCTTGGGTACGTCTAGCGGGGACAGCACAGATACGCAGTATTTT
TRBV7-2,15,.,TRBJ1-5,.,CASSPDSGGWLPQHF,TGTGCCAGCAGCCCAGATAGCGGGGGCTGGTTGCCCCAGCATTTT
TRBV5-1,14,.,TRBJ1-4,.,CASSPGYRYEKLFF,TGCGCCAGCAGCCCAGGGTATAGGTATGAAAAACTGTTTTTT
TRBV7-8,16,TRBD2,TRBJ2-7,.,CASSPMREGPFYEQYF,TGTGCCAGCAGCCCGATGAGGGAGGGCCCCTTTTACGAGCAGTACTTC
TRBV18,14,.,TRBJ2-7,.,CASSLFPGAREQYF,TGTGCCAGCTCACTCTTCCCGGGAGCTCGCGAGCAGTACTTC
TRBV2,14,.,TRBJ1-3,.,CASSPGLGGNTIYF,TGTGCCAGCAGTCCAGGGTTAGGGGGAAACACCATATATTTT
TRBV4-3,16,TRBD2,TRBJ2-7,once,CASSQDLAGGGYEQYF,TGCGCCAGCAGCCAAGATTTAGCGGGAGGCGGCTACGAGCAGTACTTC
TRBV16,21,TRBD2,TRBJ2-1,.,CASSRQRGTSASSSSYNEQFF,TGTGCCAGCAGCCGACAAAGGGGGACTAGCGCCTCCTCGAGCTCCTACAATGAGCAGTTCTTC
TRBV19,12,.,TRBJ2-1,.,CASSTRGNEQFF,TGTGCCAGTAGTACCAGGGGTAATGAGCAGTTCTTC
TRBV6-2/TRBV6-3,16,.,TRBJ1-5,.,CASSRPPQGWGQPQHF,TGTGCCAGCAGCCGTCCCCCGCAGGGTTGGGGTCAGCCCCAGCATTTT
TRBV25-1,15,TRBD1,TRBJ1-2,.,CASSELGQQGNGYTF,TGTGCCAGCAGTGAATTAGGGCAACAGGGGAATGGCTACACCTTC
TRBV12-3/TRBV12-4,13,.,TRBJ2-3,.,CASQTRDTDTQYF,TGTGCCAGCCAGACTAGAGACACAGATACGCAGTATTTT
TRBV5-1,14,.,TRBJ2-7,.,CASGESGAFYEQYF,TGCGCCAGCGGGGAAAGCGGAGCTTTCTACGAGCAGTACTTC
TRBV30,12,.,TRBJ2-7,.,CAWSLALGEQYF,TGTGCCTGGAGTTTAGCGCTGGGCGAGCAGTACTTC
TRBV5-1,17,TRBD1,TRBJ2-3,.,CASSLRPGTGGTDTQYF,TGCGCCAGCAGCTTGCGTCCCGGGACAGGGGGCACAGATACGCAGTATTTT
TRBV18,14,TRBD1,TRBJ1-5,.,CASSPQGGYQPQHF,TGTGCCAGCTCACCTCAGGGGGGATATCAGCCCCAGCATTTT
TRBV27,17,.,TRBJ1-6,.,CASSPTAVSSYNSPLHF,TGTGCCAGCAGTCCCACGGCGGTTAGCTCCTATAATTCACCCCTCCACTTT
TRBV3-1/TRBV3-2,15,.,TRBJ1-2,.,CASSQGVGQNYGYTF,TGTGCCAGCAGCCAGGGGGTAGGACAGAACTATGGCTACACCTTC
TRBV4-1,15,.,TRBJ1-3,.,CASSQDWGDGNTIYF,TGCGCCAGCAGCCAAGATTGGGGAGATGGAAACACCATATATTTT
TRBV18,16,TRBD2,TRBJ2-1,.,CASSPVQASGPYEQFF,TGTGCCAGCTCACCAGTACAGGCTAGCGGTCCGTATGAGCAGTTCTTC
TRBV27,16,.,TRBJ2-3,few,CASRNNAKRSTDTQYF,TGTGCCAGCAGAAATAATGCCAAGAGGAGCACAGATACGCAGTATTTT
TRBV7-6,15,TRBD1,TRBJ1-3,.,CASSSGTGSGNTIYF,TGTGCCAGCAGCTCGGGGACAGGATCTGGAAACACCATATATTTT
TRBV6-5,16,.,TRBJ1-2,once,CASSYSDRQTAYGYTF,TGTGCCAGCAGTTACTCGGATAGACAGACCGCCTATGGCTACACCTTC
TRBV4-3,15,.,TRBJ1-2,.,CASSPYILGAYGYTF,TGCGCCAGCAGCCCCTACATTCTGGGGGCGTACGGCTACACCTTC
TRBV10-3,16,TRBD2,TRBJ2-3,.,CAISEGAGGPSDTQYF,TGTGCCATCAGTGAGGGGGCGGGAGGGCCTTCAGATACGCAGTATTTT
TRBV7-9,14,TRBD1,TRBJ1-2,.,CASSLAGTAAGYTF,TGTGCCAGCAGCTTAGCCGGGACAGCGGCAGGCTACACCTTC